This TCR beta chain was identified during a study of OX40 agonist ivuxolimab in advanced cancers. In the study overall: The treatment was a fully human IgG2 OX40 agonist, ivuxolimab. The study's findings and limits: Expanded clones were, on average, more numerous among CD8+ T cells than CD4+. The investigators did not determine what antigen specificity the expanded peripheral T cells had.

Here immunoSEQ multiplex PCR was the method, and the copy in TCRdb shows in-frame clones only, minus some. The data contain some 98,000 clones, approximately 80% of them singletons. Any history of autoimmune disease or systemic immunosuppression disqualified patients. Note on this clone: What it binds is unknown.

Deletions cut 0 bases from V and 2 bases from J, with 7 bases between. Germline CDR1 and CDR2: LNHDA and SQIVND (reference sequence). The CDR3 spans 15 residues. Sequencing was performed on CD4+ or CD8+ T cells sorted from blood, taken in a trial of the OX40 agonist ivuxolimab. This receptor was obtained from an adult with an advanced solid tumor such as melanoma, head and neck, liver or kidney cancer. The chain couples TRBV19 to TRBJ1-4; no clear D. This CDR3 reads CASSIDLGTNEKLFF. DNA of the CDR3: TGTGCCAGTAGTATAGATCTCGGGACTAATGAAAAACTGTTTTTT.